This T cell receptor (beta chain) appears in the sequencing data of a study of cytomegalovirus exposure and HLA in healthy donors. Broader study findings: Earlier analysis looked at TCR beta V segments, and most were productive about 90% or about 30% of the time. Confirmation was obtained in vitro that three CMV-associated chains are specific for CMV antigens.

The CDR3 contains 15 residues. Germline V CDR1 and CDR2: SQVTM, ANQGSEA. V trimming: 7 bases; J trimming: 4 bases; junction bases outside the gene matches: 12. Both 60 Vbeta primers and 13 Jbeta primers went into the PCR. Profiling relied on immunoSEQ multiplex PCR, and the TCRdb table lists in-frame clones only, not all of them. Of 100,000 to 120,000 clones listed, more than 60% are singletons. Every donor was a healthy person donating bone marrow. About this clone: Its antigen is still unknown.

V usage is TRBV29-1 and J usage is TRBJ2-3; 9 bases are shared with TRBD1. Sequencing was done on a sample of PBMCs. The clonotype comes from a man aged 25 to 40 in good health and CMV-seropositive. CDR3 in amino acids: CSELHRDREADTQYF. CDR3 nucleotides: TGCAGCGAGCTCCACCGGGACAGGGAGGCAGATACGCAGTATTTT.